A selection of T cell receptor beta chains follows, all from one sample in a study of T cell responses to AZD1222 COVID-19 vaccine. Profiling relied on immunoSEQ multiplex PCR, and the TCRdb table lists in-frame clones only, not all of them. The sample records some 150,000 clones, almost 90% being singletons. Source: peripheral blood, taken on day 0 of AZD1222 vaccination. These receptors all stem from an adult in good health. Each CDR3 is given with its conserved first and last residue. The D gene is left open where the match is weak. Not every row has a clone size; where given, it reads once, few, many or a size class.

V	D	J	size	CDR3	DNA
TRBV23-1	.	TRBJ2-2	.	CASSRGRRQKAGELFF	TGCGCCAGCAGTCGGGGGAGACGTCAAAAAGCCGGGGAGCTGTTTTTT
TRBV28	.	TRBJ2-7	once	CASSPAGSGSYEQYF	TGTGCCAGCAGTCCCGCCGGGAGTGGATCCTACGAGCAGTACTTC
TRBV5-4	.	TRBJ1-4	few	CASSHGGGTGTEKLFF	TGTGCCAGCAGTCACGGGGGGGGAACTGGGACCGAAAAACTGTTTTTT
TRBV6-5	.	TRBJ2-4	.	CASSYFSGTGENIQYF	TGTGCCAGCAGTTACTTCTCCGGGACTGGAGAAAACATTCAGTACTTC
TRBV7-9	TRBD1	TRBJ1-4	.	CASRLQGAGEKLFF	TGTGCCAGCAGGTTACAGGGGGCCGGTGAAAAACTGTTTTTT
TRBV27	.	TRBJ1-1	.	CASSFGMNTEAFF	TGTGCCAGCAGTTTTGGGATGAACACTGAAGCTTTCTTT
TRBV29-1	.	TRBJ2-7	.	CSVGPGETEQYF	TGCAGCGTTGGCCCAGGGGAGACCGAGCAGTACTTC
TRBV19	.	TRBJ1-1	.	CASSIGRVTEAFF	TGTGCCAGTAGTATCGGGAGGGTAACTGAAGCTTTCTTT
TRBV21-1	.	TRBJ2-2	.	CASSKGHRAEDTGELFF	TGTGCCAGCAGCAAAGGGCACCGAGCAGAGGACACCGGGGAGCTGTTTTTT
TRBV11-2	.	TRBJ1-2	.	CASSPSGYTGYTF	TGTGCCAGCAGCCCCTCAGGGTATACTGGCTACACCTTC
TRBV6-2/TRBV6-3	TRBD1	TRBJ2-3	.	CASSTPGQGSDTQYF	TGTGCCAGCAGCACTCCGGGACAGGGGTCAGATACGCAGTATTTT
TRBV27	.	TRBJ1-2	once	CASSFRAPGYGYTF	TGTGCCAGCAGTTTCAGGGCCCCGGGCTATGGCTACACCTTC
TRBV7-9	.	TRBJ2-7	.	CASSRTETYEQYF	TGTGCCAGCAGCAGGACAGAGACCTACGAGCAGTACTTC
TRBV19	.	TRBJ1-2	.	CASSPLEGGYTF	TGTGCCAGTAGTCCCCTTGAGGGTGGCTACACCTTC
TRBV30	.	TRBJ1-2	.	CAWTQEKYGYTF	TGTGCCTGGACTCAAGAGAAGTATGGCTACACCTTC
TRBV11-3	.	TRBJ2-1	.	CASSADIYNEQFF	TGTGCCAGCAGCGCCGACATATACAATGAGCAGTTCTTC
TRBV4-1	TRBD2	TRBJ2-5	.	CASSQAGLRQETQYF	TGCGCCAGCAGCCAGGCGGGACTACGTCAAGAGACCCAGTACTTC
TRBV6-5	.	TRBJ2-5	.	CASSNRDPLTETQYF	TGTGCCAGCAGTAACAGGGACCCACTTACGGAGACCCAGTACTTC
TRBV29-1	.	TRBJ1-1	.	CSVEARETEAFF	TGCAGCGTTGAGGCTAGGGAGACTGAAGCTTTCTTT
TRBV5-1	.	TRBJ2-7	many	CASSLEGRYEQYF	TGCGCCAGCAGCTTGGAGGGGCGGTACGAGCAGTACTTC
TRBV27	.	TRBJ1-6	.	CASSLGQVNSPLHF	TGTGCCAGCAGTTTAGGCCAGGTGAATTCACCCCTCCACTTT
TRBV5-1	TRBD1	TRBJ1-2	.	CASSSSSGTVYGYTF	TGCGCCAGCAGCTCGAGCTCGGGGACAGTCTATGGCTACACCTTC
TRBV9	.	TRBJ2-2	.	CASSVVASVNTGELFF	TGTGCCAGCAGCGTAGTGGCTAGCGTGAACACCGGGGAGCTGTTTTTT
TRBV5-1	.	TRBJ2-3	.	CASSHGTSTDTQYF	TGCGCCAGCAGCCACGGGACTAGCACAGATACGCAGTATTTT
TRBV30	TRBD1	TRBJ1-1	.	CAWNPGQVPEAFF	TGTGCCTGGAACCCGGGACAGGTACCTGAAGCTTTCTTT
TRBV5-5	TRBD2	TRBJ2-1	.	CASSLARAGGNNEQFF	TGTGCCAGCAGCTTGGCCAGGGCGGGAGGAAACAATGAGCAGTTCTTC
TRBV6-2/TRBV6-3	.	TRBJ1-2	.	CASSSLRVSGYTF	TGTGCCAGCAGTTCCCTACGGGTCTCTGGCTACACCTTC
TRBV6-5	.	TRBJ2-2	.	CASLGDRAAGELFF	TGTGCCAGCTTGGGGGATCGCGCGGCCGGGGAGCTGTTTTTT
TRBV5-4	.	TRBJ2-1	.	CASSLGISGRGNEQFF	TGTGCCAGCAGCTTGGGTATCAGCGGGCGTGGGAATGAGCAGTTCTTC
TRBV20-1	.	TRBJ2-7	.	CSASGEASEVQYF	TGCAGTGCTAGTGGGGAGGCTAGCGAGGTCCAGTACTTC
TRBV9	TRBD2	TRBJ2-3	.	CASSRVLAAVTDTQYF	TGTGCCAGCAGTCGTGTCCTAGCGGCGGTCACAGATACGCAGTATTTT
TRBV7-2	.	TRBJ2-5	.	CASSLVPGVRETQYF	TGTGCCAGCAGCTTAGTCCCAGGGGTTCGAGAGACCCAGTACTTC